The entry below gives a single T cell receptor beta chain sequence along with its context. A read error may account for a junction end that differs from germline. These data belong to a study of blood T cell repertoires in COVID-19. The overall study: Sources were T cells, B-cell-depleted T cells, or PBMCs; the material itself was cDNA or gDNA.

Membership in each cohort depended on participant-reported clinical history. Authors' data handling: Estimated nucleated cell counts came from reference gene primer amplification. Repertoires were generated with immunoSEQ multiplex PCR, while TCRdb's copy carries only in-frame clones and drops some. D and trimming come from the DNA, and the V and J calls and clone size come from that table. The sample carries about 46,000 clones, about 86% recorded once. This CDR3 is built from 12 residues. Germline-derived CDR1 and CDR2 are SGHRS and YFSETQ. This TCR came from a woman between 45 and 65 years old who had recovered from COVID-19. The source material was PBMCs or T cells enriched from blood (not recorded which). The chain is built from TRBV5-1 and TRBJ1-2, with a possible D match to TRBD1 (6 bases). CDR3 residues: CASSPLGRGARF. The CDR3 coding sequence is TGCGCCAGCAGCCCCCTGGGTCGGGGGGCTCGGTTC. Full variable domain (outside the CDR3, taken from reference TRBV5-1 and TRBJ1-2): KAGVTQTPRYLIKTRGQQVTLSCSPISGHRSVSWYQQTPGQGLQFLFEYFSETQRNKGNFPGRFSGRQFSNSRSEMNVSTLELGDSALYLCASSPLGRGARFGSGTRLTVV.